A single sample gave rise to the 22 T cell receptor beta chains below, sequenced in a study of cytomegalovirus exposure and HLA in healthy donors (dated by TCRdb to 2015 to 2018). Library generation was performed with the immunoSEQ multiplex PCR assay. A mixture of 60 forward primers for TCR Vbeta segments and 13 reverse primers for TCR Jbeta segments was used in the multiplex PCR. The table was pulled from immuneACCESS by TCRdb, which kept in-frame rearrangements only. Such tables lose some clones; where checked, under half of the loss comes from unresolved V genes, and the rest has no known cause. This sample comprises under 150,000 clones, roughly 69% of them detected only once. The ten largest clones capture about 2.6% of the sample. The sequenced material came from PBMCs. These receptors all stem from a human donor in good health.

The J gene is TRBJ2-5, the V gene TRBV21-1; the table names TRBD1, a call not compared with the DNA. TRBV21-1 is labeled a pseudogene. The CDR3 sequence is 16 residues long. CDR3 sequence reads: CASSKGKGVVSETQYF. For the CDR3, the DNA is TGTGCCAGCAGCAAAGGTAAGGGGGTGGTTTCGGAGACCCAGTACTTC.

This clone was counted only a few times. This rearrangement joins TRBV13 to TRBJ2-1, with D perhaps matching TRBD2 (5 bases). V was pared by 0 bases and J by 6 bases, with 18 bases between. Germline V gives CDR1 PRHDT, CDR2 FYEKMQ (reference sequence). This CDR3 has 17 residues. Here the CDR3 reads CASSLGRTLRHGNEQFF. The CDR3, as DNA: TGTGCCAGCAGCTTAGGCCGGACTCTAAGGCACGGCAATGAGCAGTTCTTC.

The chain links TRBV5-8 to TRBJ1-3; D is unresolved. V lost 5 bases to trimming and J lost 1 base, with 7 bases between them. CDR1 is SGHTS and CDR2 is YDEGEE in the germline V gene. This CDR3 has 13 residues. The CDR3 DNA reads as TGTGCCAGCAGTATCACATCTGGAAACACCATATATTTT. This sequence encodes CASSITSGNTIYF.

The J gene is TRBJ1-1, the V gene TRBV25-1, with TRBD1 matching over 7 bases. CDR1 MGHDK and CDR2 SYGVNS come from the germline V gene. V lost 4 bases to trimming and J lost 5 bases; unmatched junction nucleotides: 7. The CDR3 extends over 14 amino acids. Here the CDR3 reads CASSGRQGWTEAFF. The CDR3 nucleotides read TGTGCCAGCAGTGGCCGACAGGGTTGGACTGAAGCTTTCTTT. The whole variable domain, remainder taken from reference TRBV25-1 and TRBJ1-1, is EADIYQTPRYLVIGTGKKITLECSQTMGHDKMYWYQQDPGMELHLIHYSYGVNSTEKGDLSSESTVSRIRTEHFPLTLESARPSHTSQYLCASSGRQGWTEAFFGQGTRLTVV.

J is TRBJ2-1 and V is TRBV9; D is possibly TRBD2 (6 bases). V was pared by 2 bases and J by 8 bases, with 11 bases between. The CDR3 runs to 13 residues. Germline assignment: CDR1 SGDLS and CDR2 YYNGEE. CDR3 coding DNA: TGTGCCAGCAGCGTCCGGAGGGCGGATGAGCAGTTCTTC. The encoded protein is CASSVRRADEQFF.

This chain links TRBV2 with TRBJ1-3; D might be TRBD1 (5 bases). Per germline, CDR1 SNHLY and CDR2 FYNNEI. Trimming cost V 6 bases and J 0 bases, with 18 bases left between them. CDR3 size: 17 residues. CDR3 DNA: TGTGCCAGCAGGAACGGAATGGGACTCAACTCTGGAAACACCATATATTTT. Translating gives CASRNGMGLNSGNTIYF.

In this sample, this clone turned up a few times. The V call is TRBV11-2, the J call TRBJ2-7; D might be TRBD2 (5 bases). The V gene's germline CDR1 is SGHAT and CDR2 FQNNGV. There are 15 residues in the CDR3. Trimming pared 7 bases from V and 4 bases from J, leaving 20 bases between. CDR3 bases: TGTGCCAGCACCACACACACCTTTGGGAGTTACGAGCAGTACTTC. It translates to CASTTHTFGSYEQYF. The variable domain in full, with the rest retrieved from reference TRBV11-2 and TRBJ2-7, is EAGVAQSPRYKIIEKRQSVAFWCNPISGHATLYWYQQILGQGPKLLIQFQNNGVVDDSQLPKDRFSAERLKGVDSTLKIQPAKLEDSAVYLCASTTHTFGSYEQYFGPGTRLTVT.

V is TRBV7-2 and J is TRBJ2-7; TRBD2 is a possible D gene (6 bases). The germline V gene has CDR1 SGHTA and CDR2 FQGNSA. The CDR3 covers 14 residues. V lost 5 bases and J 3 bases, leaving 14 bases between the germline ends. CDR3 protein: CASSLSGLLYEQYF. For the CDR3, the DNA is TGTGCCAGCAGCCTTAGCGGCCTACTCTACGAGCAGTACTTC.

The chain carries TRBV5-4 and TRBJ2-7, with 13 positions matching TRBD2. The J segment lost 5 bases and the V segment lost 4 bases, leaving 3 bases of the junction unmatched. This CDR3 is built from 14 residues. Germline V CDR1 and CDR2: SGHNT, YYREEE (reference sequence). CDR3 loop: CASSGGLAGNEQYF. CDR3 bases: TGTGCCAGCAGCGGGGGACTAGCGGGGAACGAGCAGTACTTC.

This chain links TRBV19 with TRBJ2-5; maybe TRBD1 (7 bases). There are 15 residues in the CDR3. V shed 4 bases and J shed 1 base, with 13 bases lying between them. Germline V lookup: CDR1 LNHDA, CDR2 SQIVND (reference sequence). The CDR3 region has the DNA TGTGCCAGTAGTACCGGGGGACAGCTCCAAGAGACCCAGTACTTC. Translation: CASSTGGQLQETQYF.

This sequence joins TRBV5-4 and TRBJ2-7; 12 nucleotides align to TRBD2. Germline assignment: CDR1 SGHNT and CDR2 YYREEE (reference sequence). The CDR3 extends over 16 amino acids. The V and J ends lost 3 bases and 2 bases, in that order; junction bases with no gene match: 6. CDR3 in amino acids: CASSSPSSGRAYEQYF. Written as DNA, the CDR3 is TGTGCCAGCAGCTCCCCGTCTAGCGGGAGGGCCTACGAGCAGTACTTC. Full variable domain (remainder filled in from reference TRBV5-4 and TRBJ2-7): ETGVTQSPTHLIKTRGQQVTLRCSSQSGHNTVSWYQQALGQGPQFIFQYYREEENGRGNFPPRFSGLQFPNYSSELNVNALELDDSALYLCASSSPSSGRAYEQYFGPGTRLTVT.

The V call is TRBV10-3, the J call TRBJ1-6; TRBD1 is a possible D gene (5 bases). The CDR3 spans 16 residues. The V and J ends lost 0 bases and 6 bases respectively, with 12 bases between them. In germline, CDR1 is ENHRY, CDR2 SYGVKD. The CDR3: CAISESQGGLNSPLHF. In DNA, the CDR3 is TGTGCCATCAGTGAGTCGCAGGGAGGCCTTAATTCACCCCTCCACTTT.

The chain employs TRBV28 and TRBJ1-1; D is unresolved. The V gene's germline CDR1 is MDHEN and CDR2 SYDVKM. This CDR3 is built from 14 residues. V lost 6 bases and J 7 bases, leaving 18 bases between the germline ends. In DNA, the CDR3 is TGTGCCAGCAGCCCCCCGGTAGGAGGGAATGAAGCTTTCTTT. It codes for CASSPPVGGNEAFF.

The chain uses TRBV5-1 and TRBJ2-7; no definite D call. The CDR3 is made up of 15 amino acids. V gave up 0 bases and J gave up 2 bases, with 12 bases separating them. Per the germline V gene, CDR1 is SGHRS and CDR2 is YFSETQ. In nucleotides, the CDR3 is TGCGCCAGCAGCTTGGCCTCCAAAGCCACCTACGAGCAGTACTTC. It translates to CASSLASKATYEQYF.

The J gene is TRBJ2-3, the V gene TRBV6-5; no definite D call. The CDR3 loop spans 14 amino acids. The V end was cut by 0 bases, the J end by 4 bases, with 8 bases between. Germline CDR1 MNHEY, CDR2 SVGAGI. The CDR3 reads CASSYSRWSDTQYF. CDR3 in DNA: TGTGCCAGCAGTTACTCCCGGTGGTCAGATACGCAGTATTTT.

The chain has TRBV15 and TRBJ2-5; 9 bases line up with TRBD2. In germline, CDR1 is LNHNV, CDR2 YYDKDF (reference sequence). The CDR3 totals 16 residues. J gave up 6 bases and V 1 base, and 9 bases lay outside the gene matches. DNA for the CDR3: TGTGCCACCAGCAGAGTAACTAGCGGGTGGGCACAGACCCAGTACTTC. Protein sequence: CATSRVTSGWAQTQYF.

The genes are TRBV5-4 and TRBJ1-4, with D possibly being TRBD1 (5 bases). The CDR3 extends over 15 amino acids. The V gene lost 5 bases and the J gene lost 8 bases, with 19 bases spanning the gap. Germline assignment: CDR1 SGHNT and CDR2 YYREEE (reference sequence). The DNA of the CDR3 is TGTGCCAGCAGTTCAACGGGGGGTTTGTTGGAAAAACTGTTTTTT. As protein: CASSSTGGLLEKLFF.

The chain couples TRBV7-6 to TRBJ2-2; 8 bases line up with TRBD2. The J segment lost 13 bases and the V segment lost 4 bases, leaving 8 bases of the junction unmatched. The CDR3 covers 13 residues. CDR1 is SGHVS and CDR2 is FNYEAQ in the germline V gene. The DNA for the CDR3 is TGTGCCAGCAGCTCCAGCCTAGCGGGTGGGCTGTTTTTT. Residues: CASSSSLAGGLFF.

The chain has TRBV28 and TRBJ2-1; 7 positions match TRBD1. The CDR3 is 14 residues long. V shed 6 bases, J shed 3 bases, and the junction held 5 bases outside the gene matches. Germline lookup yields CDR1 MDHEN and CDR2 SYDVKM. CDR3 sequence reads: CASREDRIYNEQFF. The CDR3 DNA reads TGTGCCAGCAGGGAGGACAGGATCTACAATGAGCAGTTCTTC.

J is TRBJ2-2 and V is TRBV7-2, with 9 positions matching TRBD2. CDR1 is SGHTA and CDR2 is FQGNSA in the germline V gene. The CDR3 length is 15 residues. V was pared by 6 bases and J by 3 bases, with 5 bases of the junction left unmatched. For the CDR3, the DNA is TGTGCCAGCAGTCGTACTAGCGGGTACACCGGGGAGCTGTTTTTT. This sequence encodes CASSRTSGYTGELFF.

This CDR3 reads CASSPGTLSNQPQHF. The CDR3 DNA follows: TGTGCCAGCTCACCGGGGACACTCAGCAATCAGCCCCAGCATTTT. The chain uses TRBV18 and TRBJ1-5, with D possibly matching TRBD1 (6 bases). Deletions cut 3 bases from V and 1 base from J, with 10 bases between. The CDR3 has 15 residues. Germline values: CDR1 KGHSH, CDR2 LQKENI. Combining the CDR3 with reference TRBV18 and TRBJ1-5 gives the whole variable domain NAGVMQNPRHLVRRRGQEARLRCSPMKGHSHVYWYRQLPEEGLKFMVYLQKENIIDESGMPKERFSAEFPKEGPSILRIQQVVRGDSAAYFCASSPGTLSNQPQHFGDGTRLSIL.

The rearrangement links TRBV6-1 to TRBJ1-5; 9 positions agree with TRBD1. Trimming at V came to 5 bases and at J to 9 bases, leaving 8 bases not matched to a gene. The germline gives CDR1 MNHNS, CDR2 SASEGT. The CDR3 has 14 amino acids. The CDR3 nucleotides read TGTGCCAGCAGTCCCGGACAGGGGAAGCGGCCCCAGCATTTT. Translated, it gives CASSPGQGKRPQHF.